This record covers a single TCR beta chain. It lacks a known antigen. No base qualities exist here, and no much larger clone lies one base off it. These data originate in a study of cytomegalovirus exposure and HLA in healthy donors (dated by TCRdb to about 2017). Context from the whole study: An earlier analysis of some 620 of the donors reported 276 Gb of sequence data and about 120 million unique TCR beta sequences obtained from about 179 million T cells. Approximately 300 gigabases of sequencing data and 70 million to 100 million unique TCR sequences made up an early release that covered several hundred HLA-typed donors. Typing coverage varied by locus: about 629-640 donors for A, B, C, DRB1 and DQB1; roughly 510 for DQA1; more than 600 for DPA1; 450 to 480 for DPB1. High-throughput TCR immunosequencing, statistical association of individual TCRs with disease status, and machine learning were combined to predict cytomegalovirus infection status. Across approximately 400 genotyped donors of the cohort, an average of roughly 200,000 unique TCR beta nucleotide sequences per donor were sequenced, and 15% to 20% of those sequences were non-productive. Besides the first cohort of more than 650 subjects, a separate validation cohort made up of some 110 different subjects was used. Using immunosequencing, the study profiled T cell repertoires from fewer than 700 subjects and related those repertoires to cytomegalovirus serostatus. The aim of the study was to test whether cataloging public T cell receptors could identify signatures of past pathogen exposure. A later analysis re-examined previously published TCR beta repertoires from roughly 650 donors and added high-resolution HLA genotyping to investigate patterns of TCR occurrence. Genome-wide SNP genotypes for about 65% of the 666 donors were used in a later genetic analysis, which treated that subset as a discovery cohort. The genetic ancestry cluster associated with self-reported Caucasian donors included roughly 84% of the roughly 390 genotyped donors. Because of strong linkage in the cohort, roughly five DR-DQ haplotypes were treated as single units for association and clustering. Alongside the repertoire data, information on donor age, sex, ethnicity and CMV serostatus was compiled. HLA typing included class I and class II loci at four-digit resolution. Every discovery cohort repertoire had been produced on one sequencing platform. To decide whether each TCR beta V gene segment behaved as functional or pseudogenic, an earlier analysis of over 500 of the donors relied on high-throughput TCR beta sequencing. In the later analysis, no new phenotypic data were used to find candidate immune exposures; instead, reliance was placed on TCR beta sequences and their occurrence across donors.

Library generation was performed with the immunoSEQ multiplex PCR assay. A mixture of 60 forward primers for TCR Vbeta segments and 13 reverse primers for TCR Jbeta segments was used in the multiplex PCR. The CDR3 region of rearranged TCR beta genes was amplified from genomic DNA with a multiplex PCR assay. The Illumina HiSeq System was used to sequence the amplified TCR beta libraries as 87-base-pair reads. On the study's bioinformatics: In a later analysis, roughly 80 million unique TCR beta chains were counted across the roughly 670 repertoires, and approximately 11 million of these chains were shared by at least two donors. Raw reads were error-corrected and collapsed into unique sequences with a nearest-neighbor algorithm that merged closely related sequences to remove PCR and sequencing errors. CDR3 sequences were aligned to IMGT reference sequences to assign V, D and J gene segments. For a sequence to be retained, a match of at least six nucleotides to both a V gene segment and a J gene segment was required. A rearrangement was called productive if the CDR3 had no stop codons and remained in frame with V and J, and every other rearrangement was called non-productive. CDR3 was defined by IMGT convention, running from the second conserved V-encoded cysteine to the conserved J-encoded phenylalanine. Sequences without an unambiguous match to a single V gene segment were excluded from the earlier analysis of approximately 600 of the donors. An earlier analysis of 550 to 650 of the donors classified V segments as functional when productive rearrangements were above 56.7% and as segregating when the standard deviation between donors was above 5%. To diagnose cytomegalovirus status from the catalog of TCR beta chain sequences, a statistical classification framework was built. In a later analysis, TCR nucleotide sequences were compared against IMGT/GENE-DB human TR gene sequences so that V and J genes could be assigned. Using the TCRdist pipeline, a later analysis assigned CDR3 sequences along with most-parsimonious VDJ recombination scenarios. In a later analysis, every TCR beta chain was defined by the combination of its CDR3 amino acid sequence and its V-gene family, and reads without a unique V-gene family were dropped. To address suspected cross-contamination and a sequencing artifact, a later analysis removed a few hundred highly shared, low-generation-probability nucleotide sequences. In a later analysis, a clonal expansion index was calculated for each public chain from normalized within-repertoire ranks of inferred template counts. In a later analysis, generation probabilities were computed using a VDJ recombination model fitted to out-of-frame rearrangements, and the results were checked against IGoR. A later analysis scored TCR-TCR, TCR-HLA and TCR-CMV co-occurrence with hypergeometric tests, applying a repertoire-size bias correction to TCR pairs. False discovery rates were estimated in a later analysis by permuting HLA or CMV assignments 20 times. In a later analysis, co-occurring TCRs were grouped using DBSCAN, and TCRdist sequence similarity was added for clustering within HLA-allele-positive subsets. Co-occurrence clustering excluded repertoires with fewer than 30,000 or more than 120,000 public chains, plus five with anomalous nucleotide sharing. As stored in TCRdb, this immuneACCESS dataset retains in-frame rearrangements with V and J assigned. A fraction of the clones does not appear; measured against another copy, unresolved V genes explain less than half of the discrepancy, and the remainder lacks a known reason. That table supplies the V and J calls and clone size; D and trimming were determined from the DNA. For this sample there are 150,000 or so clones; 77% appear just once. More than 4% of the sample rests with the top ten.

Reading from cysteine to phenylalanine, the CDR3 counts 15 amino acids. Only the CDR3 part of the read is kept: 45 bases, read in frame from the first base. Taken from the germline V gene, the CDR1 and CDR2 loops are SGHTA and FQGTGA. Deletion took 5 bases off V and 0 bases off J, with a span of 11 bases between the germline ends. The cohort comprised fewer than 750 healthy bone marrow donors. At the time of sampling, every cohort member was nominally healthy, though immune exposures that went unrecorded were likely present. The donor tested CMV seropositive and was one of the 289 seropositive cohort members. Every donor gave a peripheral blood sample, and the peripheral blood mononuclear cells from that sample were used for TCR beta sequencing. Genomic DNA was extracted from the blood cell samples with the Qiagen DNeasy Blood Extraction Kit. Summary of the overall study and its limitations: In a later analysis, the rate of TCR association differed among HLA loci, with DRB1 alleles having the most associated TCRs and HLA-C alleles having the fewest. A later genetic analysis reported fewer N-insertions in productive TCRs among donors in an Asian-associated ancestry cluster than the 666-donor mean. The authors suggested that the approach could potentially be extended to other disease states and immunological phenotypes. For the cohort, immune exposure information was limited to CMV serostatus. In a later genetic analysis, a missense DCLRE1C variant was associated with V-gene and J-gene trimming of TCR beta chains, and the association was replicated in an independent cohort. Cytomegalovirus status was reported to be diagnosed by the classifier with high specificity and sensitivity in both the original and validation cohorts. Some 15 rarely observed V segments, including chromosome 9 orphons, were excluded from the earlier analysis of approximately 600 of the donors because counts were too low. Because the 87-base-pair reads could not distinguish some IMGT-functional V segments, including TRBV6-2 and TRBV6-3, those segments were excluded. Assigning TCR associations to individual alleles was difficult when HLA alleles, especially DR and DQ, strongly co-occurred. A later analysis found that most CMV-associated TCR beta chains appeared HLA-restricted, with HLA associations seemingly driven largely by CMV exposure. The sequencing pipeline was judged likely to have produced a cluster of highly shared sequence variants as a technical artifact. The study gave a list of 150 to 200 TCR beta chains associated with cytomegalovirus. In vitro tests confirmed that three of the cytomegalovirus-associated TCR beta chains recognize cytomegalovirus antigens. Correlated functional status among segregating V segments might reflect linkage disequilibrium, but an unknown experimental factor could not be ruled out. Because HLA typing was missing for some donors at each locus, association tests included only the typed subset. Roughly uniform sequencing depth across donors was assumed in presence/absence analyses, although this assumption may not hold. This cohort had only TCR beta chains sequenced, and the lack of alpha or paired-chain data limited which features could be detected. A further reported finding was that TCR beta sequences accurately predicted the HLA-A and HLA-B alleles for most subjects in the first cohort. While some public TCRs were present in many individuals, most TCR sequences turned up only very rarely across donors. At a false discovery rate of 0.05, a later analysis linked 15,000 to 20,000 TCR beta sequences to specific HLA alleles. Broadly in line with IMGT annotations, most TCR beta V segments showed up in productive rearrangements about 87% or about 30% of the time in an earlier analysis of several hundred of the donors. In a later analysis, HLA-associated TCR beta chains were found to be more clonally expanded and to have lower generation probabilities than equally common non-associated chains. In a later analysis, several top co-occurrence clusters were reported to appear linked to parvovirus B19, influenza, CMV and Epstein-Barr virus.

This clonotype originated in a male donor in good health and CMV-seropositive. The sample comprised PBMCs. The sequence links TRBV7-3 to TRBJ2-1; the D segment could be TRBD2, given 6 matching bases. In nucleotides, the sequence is TGTGCCAGCAGCGCCGTAGCGGCCTCCTACAATGAGCAGTTCTTC. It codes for CASSAVAASYNEQFF.